This is a list of T cell receptor beta chains from one sample in a study of T-cell memory formation after mild COVID-19. TCRdb re-called the 5' RACE reads through MiXCR, storing one row per CDR3 protein. The sample yields a few hundred thousand distinct CDR3 sequences, roughly 16% seen once. The sample was PBMCs or a T cell subset sorted from them (not recorded which). The source is a man between 18 and 29 years old who had mild COVID-19 (a few samples of this study predate the infection). Cell type and time point are not known. Each CDR3 is given with its conserved first and last residue. The order of the fields is D gene, J gene, CDR3 length, clone size, V gene, CDR3 protein, CDR3 DNA. D genes are given only for firm matches. The listing skips clone size in some rows; elsewhere it reads once, few, many or a size class.

d_gene: NA
j_gene: TRBJ1-2
len: 12
abundance: NA
v_gene: TRBV7-2
CDR3aa: CASSLAGYGYTF
CDR3nt: TGTGCCAGCAGCTTAGCGGGATATGGCTACACCTTC

d_gene: TRBD2
j_gene: TRBJ2-5
len: 15
abundance: NA
v_gene: TRBV11-2
CDR3aa: CASSLGRGFQETQYF
CDR3nt: TGTGCCAGCAGCTTAGGGCGGGGGTTCCAAGAGACCCAGTACTTC

d_gene: TRBD1
j_gene: TRBJ2-5
len: 15
abundance: NA
v_gene: TRBV10-3
CDR3aa: CAIGARDRGPETQYF
CDR3nt: TGTGCCATCGGCGCCCGGGACAGGGGACCAGAGACCCAGTACTTC

d_gene: NA
j_gene: TRBJ2-1
len: 16
abundance: many
v_gene: TRBV2
CDR3aa: CAPPVGVSGRKDEQFF
CDR3nt: TGTGCCCCCCCGGTCGGGGTGTCCGGGAGAAAGGATGAGCAGTTCTTC

d_gene: TRBD1
j_gene: TRBJ1-5
len: 15
abundance: few
v_gene: TRBV2
CDR3aa: CASSAQGIRDQPQHF
CDR3nt: TGTGCCAGCAGTGCACAGGGGATAAGGGACCAGCCCCAGCATTTT

d_gene: NA
j_gene: TRBJ1-1
len: 14
abundance: NA
v_gene: TRBV6-6
CDR3aa: CASSNLGQYTEAFF
CDR3nt: TGTGCCAGCAGTAACCTCGGACAGTACACTGAAGCTTTCTTT

d_gene: TRBD1
j_gene: TRBJ2-1
len: 14
abundance: NA
v_gene: TRBV12-3/TRBV12-4
CDR3aa: CASSLVAGGNEQFF
CDR3nt: TGTGCCAGCAGTTTAGTGGCAGGGGGCAATGAGCAGTTCTTC

d_gene: NA
j_gene: TRBJ2-5
len: 12
abundance: many
v_gene: TRBV5-1
CDR3aa: CASSLPSETQYF
CDR3nt: TGCGCCAGCAGCCTACCGAGTGAGACCCAGTACTTC

d_gene: NA
j_gene: TRBJ1-6
len: 14
abundance: few
v_gene: TRBV12-3/TRBV12-4
CDR3aa: CASREDSYNSPLHF
CDR3nt: TGTGCCAGCAGAGAGGACAGCTATAATTCACCCCTCCACTTT

d_gene: NA
j_gene: TRBJ2-3
len: 15
abundance: NA
v_gene: TRBV12-3/TRBV12-4
CDR3aa: CASRNRHLLGDTQYF
CDR3nt: TGTGCCAGCAGAAATCGACACCTTTTAGGAGATACGCAGTATTTT

d_gene: NA
j_gene: TRBJ1-1
len: 12
abundance: NA
v_gene: TRBV4-1
CDR3aa: CASSQVYGEAFF
CDR3nt: TGCGCCAGCAGCCAAGTTTATGGTGAAGCTTTCTTT

d_gene: NA
j_gene: TRBJ2-2
len: 15
abundance: few
v_gene: TRBV5-6
CDR3aa: CASSSGQPNTGELFF
CDR3nt: TGTGCCAGCAGTTCAGGACAGCCGAACACCGGGGAGCTGTTTTTT

d_gene: TRBD1
j_gene: TRBJ2-7
len: 15
abundance: NA
v_gene: TRBV6-5
CDR3aa: CASSYLWTGAHEQYF
CDR3nt: TGTGCCAGCAGTTACCTCTGGACAGGGGCCCACGAGCAGTACTTC

d_gene: TRBD2
j_gene: TRBJ2-3
len: 16
abundance: NA
v_gene: TRBV7-9
CDR3aa: CASSPRLAGEDDTQYF
CDR3nt: TGTGCCAGCAGCCCCCGACTAGCGGGGGAAGACGATACGCAGTATTTT

d_gene: NA
j_gene: TRBJ1-1
len: 15
abundance: few
v_gene: TRBV4-2
CDR3aa: CASSLQSQENTEAFF
CDR3nt: TGTGCCAGCAGCCTACAATCGCAGGAGAACACTGAAGCTTTCTTT

d_gene: NA
j_gene: TRBJ2-5
len: 16
abundance: few
v_gene: TRBV12-3/TRBV12-4
CDR3aa: CASSQNRGRGVETQYF
CDR3nt: TGTGCCAGCAGTCAAAACAGGGGGCGGGGGGTAGAGACCCAGTACTTC

d_gene: NA
j_gene: TRBJ1-4
len: 14
abundance: few
v_gene: TRBV5-1
CDR3aa: CASREGYPNEKLFF
CDR3nt: TGCGCCAGCAGGGAAGGATACCCAAATGAAAAACTGTTTTTT

d_gene: NA
j_gene: TRBJ2-2
len: 15
abundance: NA
v_gene: TRBV7-9
CDR3aa: CASSFTPINTGELFF
CDR3nt: TGTGCCAGCAGCTTTACCCCTATCAACACCGGGGAGCTGTTTTTT

d_gene: NA
j_gene: TRBJ2-5
len: 15
abundance: many
v_gene: TRBV4-1
CDR3aa: CASSPLGGSLETQYF
CDR3nt: TGCGCCAGCAGCCCTTTGGGGGGTAGCCTAGAGACCCAGTACTTC

d_gene: NA
j_gene: TRBJ1-3
len: 15
abundance: NA
v_gene: TRBV7-6
CDR3aa: CASSPTPGRGNTIYF
CDR3nt: TGTGCCAGCAGCCCAACCCCCGGGCGCGGAAACACCATATATTTT

d_gene: TRBD1
j_gene: TRBJ1-2
len: 17
abundance: NA
v_gene: TRBV6-2/TRBV6-3
CDR3aa: CASGSWAGTGGLYGYTF
CDR3nt: TGTGCCAGCGGATCATGGGCTGGGACAGGGGGACTCTATGGCTACACCTTC

d_gene: NA
j_gene: TRBJ2-3
len: 16
abundance: few
v_gene: TRBV7-9
CDR3aa: CASSLAQGGHTDTQYF
CDR3nt: TGTGCCAGCAGCTTAGCGCAGGGCGGGCACACAGATACGCAGTATTTT

d_gene: NA
j_gene: TRBJ1-5
len: 15
abundance: NA
v_gene: TRBV7-2
CDR3aa: CASSLAPGRVQPQHF
CDR3nt: TGTGCCAGCAGCTTAGCGCCTGGAAGGGTCCAGCCCCAGCATTTT

d_gene: NA
j_gene: TRBJ1-3
len: 12
abundance: few
v_gene: TRBV2
CDR3aa: CASSGEGNTIYF
CDR3nt: TGTGCCAGCAGTGGCGAAGGAAACACCATATATTTT

d_gene: NA
j_gene: TRBJ1-3
len: 16
abundance: NA
v_gene: TRBV7-2
CDR3aa: CASSPPRGGSGNTIYF
CDR3nt: TGTGCCAGCAGCCCCCCCAGGGGCGGCTCTGGAAACACCATATATTTT

d_gene: NA
j_gene: TRBJ1-6
len: 14
abundance: few
v_gene: TRBV12-3/TRBV12-4
CDR3aa: CASRPDRPNSPLHF
CDR3nt: TGTGCCAGCAGACCCGACAGACCCAATTCACCCCTCCACTTT

d_gene: TRBD2
j_gene: TRBJ2-5
len: 16
abundance: few
v_gene: TRBV9
CDR3aa: CASSVLSGGVLETQYF
CDR3nt: TGTGCCAGCAGCGTATTAAGCGGGGGGGTCCTAGAGACCCAGTACTTC

d_gene: TRBD1
j_gene: TRBJ1-1
len: 15
abundance: few
v_gene: TRBV5-1
CDR3aa: CASSSIDREQAEAFF
CDR3nt: TGCGCCAGCAGCTCCATTGACAGGGAGCAAGCTGAAGCTTTCTTT

d_gene: NA
j_gene: TRBJ1-4
len: 14
abundance: many
v_gene: TRBV29-1
CDR3aa: CSVRTDPTNEKLFF
CDR3nt: TGCAGCGTAAGGACAGACCCAACTAATGAAAAACTGTTTTTT

d_gene: TRBD1
j_gene: TRBJ2-6
len: 17
abundance: NA
v_gene: TRBV7-2
CDR3aa: CASSPDNRGRGANVLTF
CDR3nt: TGTGCCAGCAGCCCAGACAACAGGGGGCGCGGGGCCAACGTCCTGACTTTC

d_gene: TRBD2
j_gene: TRBJ2-3
len: 14
abundance: NA
v_gene: TRBV5-1
CDR3aa: CASGLRDYTDTQYF
CDR3nt: TGCGCCAGCGGACTCCGGGACTACACAGATACGCAGTATTTT

d_gene: TRBD2
j_gene: TRBJ2-3
len: 15
abundance: NA
v_gene: TRBV24-1
CDR3aa: CAIAGAGGPGDTQYF
CDR3nt: TGTGCCATCGCTGGGGCGGGGGGGCCTGGAGATACGCAGTATTTT

d_gene: NA
j_gene: TRBJ2-1
len: 14
abundance: few
v_gene: TRBV27
CDR3aa: CASSPGGRYNEQFF
CDR3nt: TGTGCCAGCAGTCCAGGGGGGAGATACAATGAGCAGTTCTTC

d_gene: NA
j_gene: TRBJ1-1
len: 17
abundance: NA
v_gene: TRBV7-9
CDR3aa: CASSSDRTLPHYTEAFF
CDR3nt: TGTGCCAGCAGCTCAGACAGGACCCTGCCCCACTACACTGAAGCTTTCTTT

d_gene: NA
j_gene: TRBJ2-1
len: 14
abundance: NA
v_gene: TRBV29-1
CDR3aa: CSVKGISSYNEQFF
CDR3nt: TGCAGCGTGAAGGGGATTAGCTCCTACAATGAGCAGTTCTTC

d_gene: TRBD1
j_gene: TRBJ2-7
len: 14
abundance: once
v_gene: TRBV24-1
CDR3aa: CATSRGQGSYEQYF
CDR3nt: TGTGCCACCAGTCGGGGACAGGGTAGCTACGAGCAGTACTTC

d_gene: TRBD1
j_gene: TRBJ2-7
len: 13
abundance: few
v_gene: TRBV29-1
CDR3aa: CSARTGLAYEQYF
CDR3nt: TGCAGCGCTAGGACAGGACTGGCCTACGAGCAGTACTTC

d_gene: NA
j_gene: TRBJ2-5
len: 16
abundance: few
v_gene: TRBV7-3
CDR3aa: CASSLRAPGLGETQYF
CDR3nt: TGTGCCAGCAGCTTAAGGGCGCCGGGGCTCGGAGAGACCCAGTACTTC

d_gene: NA
j_gene: TRBJ1-1
len: 13
abundance: many
v_gene: TRBV5-6
CDR3aa: CASSRGQNTEAFF
CDR3nt: TGTGCCAGCTCCCGGGGGCAGAACACTGAAGCTTTCTTT

d_gene: NA
j_gene: TRBJ1-1
len: 12
abundance: NA
v_gene: TRBV7-9
CDR3aa: CASSLPQGTAFF
CDR3nt: TGTGCCAGCAGCCTCCCCCAGGGTACCGCTTTCTTT

d_gene: NA
j_gene: TRBJ1-3
len: 14
abundance: few
v_gene: TRBV5-1
CDR3aa: CASADTASGNTIYF
CDR3nt: TGCGCCAGCGCGGATACCGCCTCTGGAAACACCATATATTTT

d_gene: TRBD1
j_gene: TRBJ2-1
len: 14
abundance: many
v_gene: TRBV5-1
CDR3aa: CASRGQGATNEQFF
CDR3nt: TGCGCCAGCAGGGGACAGGGGGCGACCAATGAGCAGTTCTTC

d_gene: TRBD2
j_gene: TRBJ2-2
len: 13
abundance: few
v_gene: TRBV2
CDR3aa: CASSGREAGELFF
CDR3nt: TGTGCCAGCAGTGGTCGGGAGGCCGGGGAGCTGTTTTTT

d_gene: NA
j_gene: TRBJ2-3
len: 11
abundance: few
v_gene: TRBV6-2/TRBV6-3
CDR3aa: CASSQPGTQYF
CDR3nt: TGTGCCAGCAGCCAGCCCGGAACGCAGTATTTT

d_gene: TRBD2
j_gene: TRBJ2-3
len: 16
abundance: many
v_gene: TRBV5-1
CDR3aa: CASSLQGAGPVDTQYF
CDR3nt: TGCGCCAGCAGCCTCCAGGGAGCGGGGCCGGTGGATACGCAGTATTTT

d_gene: NA
j_gene: TRBJ2-3
len: 12
abundance: many
v_gene: TRBV5-5
CDR3aa: CASSSPTDTQYF
CDR3nt: TGTGCCAGCAGCTCCCCCACAGATACGCAGTATTTT

d_gene: NA
j_gene: TRBJ2-3
len: 14
abundance: few
v_gene: TRBV6-5
CDR3aa: CASSYVDSTDTQYF
CDR3nt: TGTGCCAGCAGTTACGTTGACAGCACAGATACGCAGTATTTT

d_gene: NA
j_gene: TRBJ2-3
len: 12
abundance: NA
v_gene: TRBV12-3/TRBV12-4
CDR3aa: CASKPWTDTQYF
CDR3nt: TGTGCCAGCAAACCCTGGACAGATACGCAGTATTTT

d_gene: NA
j_gene: TRBJ2-3
len: 16
abundance: few
v_gene: TRBV20-1
CDR3aa: CSASQRQSTSTDTQYF
CDR3nt: TGCAGTGCTTCTCAGCGACAGAGCACTAGCACAGATACGCAGTATTTT

d_gene: NA
j_gene: TRBJ2-3
len: 13
abundance: NA
v_gene: TRBV10-3
CDR3aa: CAISGALADTQYF
CDR3nt: TGTGCCATCAGTGGGGCCCTCGCAGATACGCAGTATTTT